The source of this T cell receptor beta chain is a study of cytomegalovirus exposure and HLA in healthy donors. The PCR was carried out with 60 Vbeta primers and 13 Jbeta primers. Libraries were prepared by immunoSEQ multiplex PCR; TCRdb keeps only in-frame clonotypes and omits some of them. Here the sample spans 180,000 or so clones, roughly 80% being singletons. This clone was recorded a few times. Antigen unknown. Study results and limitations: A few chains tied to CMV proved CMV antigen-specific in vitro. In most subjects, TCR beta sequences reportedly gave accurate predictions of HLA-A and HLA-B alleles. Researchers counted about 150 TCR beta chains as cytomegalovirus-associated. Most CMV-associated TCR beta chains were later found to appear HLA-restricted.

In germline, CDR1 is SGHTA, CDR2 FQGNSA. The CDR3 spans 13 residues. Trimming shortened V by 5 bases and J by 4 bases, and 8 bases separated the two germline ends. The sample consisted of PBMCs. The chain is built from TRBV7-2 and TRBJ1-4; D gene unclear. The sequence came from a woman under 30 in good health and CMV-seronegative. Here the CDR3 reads CASSLLLNEKLFF. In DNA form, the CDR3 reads TGTGCCAGCAGCCTGTTACTTAATGAAAAACTGTTTTTT.